Following are 18 T cell receptor beta chains from one sample sequenced in a study of OX40 agonist ivuxolimab in advanced cancers. Clones were read by immunoSEQ multiplex PCR, and TCRdb kept only the in-frame ones, dropping some. This table holds approximately 60,000 clones, about 90% found once. The specimen was CD4+ or CD8+ T cells sorted from blood, collected in a trial of the OX40 agonist ivuxolimab. These receptors all stem from an adult with an advanced solid tumor such as melanoma, head and neck, liver or kidney cancer.

Remarks on this clone: A read error may produce the germline difference seen at one junction end. V usage is TRBV6-5 and J usage is TRBJ1-5; D is undetermined. The CDR3 has 15 residues. Germline V gene data show CDR1 as MNHEY and CDR2 as SVGAGI. The CDR3 DNA follows: TGTGCCAGCAGCTACTCGTACTTTAGCAATCAGCCCCAGCATTTT. Protein sequence: CASSYSYFSNQPQHF.

DNA for the CDR3: TGTGCCAGCAGCTTAGGGGGGACAGGTTTCAATGAGCAGTTCTTC. Translating gives CASSLGGTGFNEQFF. V usage is TRBV11-2 and J usage is TRBJ2-1, with TRBD1 identical over 8 bases. Per germline, CDR1 SGHAT and CDR2 FQNNGV. This CDR3 has 15 amino acids. After removal of 1 base from V and 6 bases from J, the junction contained 5 bases not matched to a gene.

In this sample, this clone turned up once. The rearrangement uses TRBV5-1 and TRBJ2-2; D may be TRBD1 (6 bases). The V end was cut by 3 bases, the J end by 0 bases, with 12 bases between. From germline, CDR1 is SGHRS and CDR2 YFSETQ. The CDR3 is 16 amino acids. The CDR3 nucleotides are TGCGCCAGCAGCTGGACAGTAACTCCGAACACCGGGGAGCTGTTTTTT. Translated, it gives CASSWTVTPNTGELFF.

The gene calls are TRBV19 and TRBJ1-5, with 7 bases matching TRBD1. J gave up 4 bases and V 7 bases, and 4 bases lay outside the gene matches. CDR1 is LNHDA and CDR2 is SQIVND in the germline V gene (reference sequence). This CDR3 contains 13 residues. CDR3: CASTGTENQPQHF. The CDR3 DNA reads TGTGCCAGTACCGGGACAGAAAATCAGCCCCAGCATTTT.

This chain links TRBV30 with TRBJ2-7; 9 nucleotides agree with TRBD2. CDR3 size: 15 residues. Germline loops: CDR1 GTSNPN, CDR2 SVGIG (reference sequence). V lost 3 bases, J lost 3 bases, and 9 bases stayed unmatched. This chain's CDR3 is CAWRPLAGIIYEQYF. The CDR3 DNA sequence: TGTGCCTGGAGGCCACTAGCGGGTATTATCTACGAGCAGTACTTC. The full variable domain, in which reference TRBV30 and TRBJ2-7 provide the parts outside the CDR3, is SQTIHQWPATLVQPVGSPLSLECTVEGTSNPNLYWYRQAAGRGLQLLFYSVGIGQISSEVPQNLSASRPQDRQFILSSKKLLLSDSGFYLCAWRPLAGIIYEQYFGPGTRLTVT.

This chain joins TRBV28 and TRBJ2-7; D possibly uses TRBD1 or TRBD2 (6 bases each). The CDR3 spans 12 residues. The V and J ends lost 5 bases and 9 bases respectively, with 14 bases between them. The germline gives CDR1 MDHEN, CDR2 SYDVKM. The CDR3 bases are TGTGCCAGCAGTCTGCCCGGGGGCCCGCAGTACTTC. Translated: CASSLPGGPQYF.

This chain uses TRBV2 with TRBJ2-2; 8 positions agree with TRBD1. The CDR3 totals 15 residues. Unmatched junction bases numbered 11, after V lost 10 bases and J lost 4 bases. CDR1 and CDR2 (germline): SNHLY, FYNNEI. Written as DNA, the CDR3 is TGTGCCACCCGTGGGCAGGGGGCTCGCACCGGGGAGCTGTTTTTT. Encoded protein: CATRGQGARTGELFF.

This chain joins TRBV27 and TRBJ1-1, with D tentatively TRBD1 (6 bases). CDR1 and CDR2 (germline): MNHEY, SMNVEV (reference sequence). The length of the CDR3 is 15 residues. V lost 4 bases, J lost 6 bases, and 18 bases lay in between. CDR3: CASSSARGRMAEAFF. The CDR3 DNA follows: TGTGCCAGCAGTTCCGCAAGGGGGAGGATGGCTGAAGCTTTCTTT.

The V gene is TRBV30, the J gene TRBJ1-5; tentatively, D is TRBD1 (5 bases). The CDR3 runs to 13 residues. Between the trimmed V and J ends, which lost 3 bases and 7 bases, there was a span of 13 bases. The germline gives CDR1 GTSNPN, CDR2 SVGIG (reference sequence). CDR3: CAWSRAGNQPQHF. As DNA, the CDR3 is TGTGCCTGGAGCCGCGCAGGGAACCAGCCCCAGCATTTT.

The V gene is TRBV18, the J gene TRBJ2-5; possibly TRBD2 for D (6 bases). Germline values: CDR1 KGHSH, CDR2 LQKENI. This CDR3 has 13 amino acids. The V end was cut by 3 bases, the J end by 5 bases, with 10 bases between. The CDR3 protein is CASSPPAGETQYF. CDR3 sequence (DNA): TGTGCCAGCTCACCCCCGGCGGGGGAGACCCAGTACTTC.

This clone was seen just once. The chain employs TRBV7-2 and TRBJ2-3, with TRBD2 matching over 11 bases. Per the germline V gene, CDR1 is SGHTA and CDR2 is FQGNSA. The CDR3 is 16 residues long. The trim removed 5 bases at V and 11 bases at J, leaving 15 bases unmatched. The CDR3 DNA reads TGTGCCAGCAGCCTACCTACTAGCGGGAGAAGTCATGGGCAGTATTTT. Its translation is CASSLPTSGRSHGQYF.

The chain carries TRBV19 and TRBJ1-5; 7 bases match TRBD1. In germline, CDR1 is LNHDA, CDR2 SQIVND (reference sequence). The CDR3 is 16 amino acids. The V and J ends lost 0 bases and 7 bases, in that order; junction bases with no gene match: 9. This CDR3 reads CASSIDMTGMMQPQHF. DNA of the CDR3: TGTGCCAGTAGTATAGATATGACAGGGATGATGCAGCCCCAGCATTTT.

The CDR3 region is CASSYVSYGYTF. CDR3 bases: TGTGCCAGCAGTTATGTCAGCTATGGCTACACCTTC. The chain employs TRBV6-6 and TRBJ1-2; D gene ambiguous. There are 12 residues in the CDR3. Germline V CDR1 and CDR2: MNHNY, SVGAGI (reference sequence). The V end lost 3 bases, the J end lost 4 bases, and 6 bases lay between the germline ends.

The genes are TRBV9 and TRBJ2-5; the match to TRBD2 covers 9 bases. Germline V gives CDR1 SGDLS, CDR2 YYNGEE. The CDR3 contains 16 residues. The ends lost 0 bases at V and 5 bases at J; junction bases unmatched: 8. CDR3 DNA sequence: TGTGCCAGCAGCGTAGGCCCAGCGGGAGGTTCGGAGACCCAGTACTTC. Residues: CASSVGPAGGSETQYF. The whole variable domain, remainder taken from reference TRBV9 and TRBJ2-5, is DSGVTQTPKHLITATGQRVTLRCSPRSGDLSVYWYQQSLDQGLQFLIQYYNGEERAKGNILERFSAQQFPDLHSELNLSSLELGDSALYFCASSVGPAGGSETQYFGPGTRLLVL.

This chain connects TRBV29-1 to TRBJ2-5, with D uncertain. This CDR3 comprises 13 residues. V was shortened by 4 bases and J by 2 bases, with 11 bases between the two germline ends. CDR1 is SQVTM and CDR2 is ANQGSEA in the germline V gene. This CDR3 reads CSVGSPRQETQYF. The CDR3 DNA sequence: TGCAGCGTTGGATCCCCCCGGCAAGAGACCCAGTACTTC.

The chain carries TRBV5-1 and TRBJ2-5; the D gene could be TRBD1 or TRBD2 (6 bases each). Trimming pared 4 bases from V and 3 bases from J, leaving 16 bases between. The length of the CDR3 is 15 residues. Germline V CDR1 and CDR2: SGHRS, YFSETQ. CDR3 bases: TGCGCCAGCAGCCCGCGGGACAAGAGAAAAGAGACCCAGTACTTC. Its translation: CASSPRDKRKETQYF.

The rearrangement joins TRBV7-9 to TRBJ2-7; 10 nucleotides align to TRBD2. Germline trimming cut 2 bases from V and 3 bases from J; bases unmatched to any gene: 10. The germline CDR1 and CDR2 sequences are SEHNR and FQNEAQ (reference sequence). The CDR3 is 17 residues long. The CDR3 DNA is TGTGCCAGCAGCTTAATGCCCCTAGCGGGAGTCCACTACGAGCAGTACTTC. Protein sequence: CASSLMPLAGVHYEQYF.

The chain links TRBV6-6 to TRBJ2-7, with 13 bases matching TRBD2. Trimming at V came to 2 bases and at J to 3 bases, leaving 1 base not matched to a gene. Germline V gene sequence: CDR1 MNHNY, CDR2 SVGAGI (reference sequence). The CDR3 runs to 15 residues. The CDR3 DNA is TGTGCCAGCAGTTACGGACTAGCGGGAGACTACGAGCAGTACTTC. This sequence encodes CASSYGLAGDYEQYF.